The 11 T cell receptor beta chains in this list originate from one sample, sequenced in a study of blood T cell repertoires in COVID-19. The protocol was immunoSEQ multiplex PCR, while the TCRdb copy is restricted to in-frame clones and leaves out a portion. Of about 38,000 clones in the sample, 87% are singletons; the top ten hold nearly 25%. Material for sequencing was peripheral blood. All receptors derive from a man in his fifties with active or convalescent COVID-19.

The genes are TRBV14 and TRBJ1-6, with 7 positions matching TRBD1. Trimming at V came to 6 bases and at J to 7 bases, leaving 21 bases not matched to a gene. Per the germline V gene, CDR1 is SGHDN and CDR2 is FVKESK. The CDR3 covers 19 residues. The CDR3 here is CASSPNLRTQDRRNSPLHF. The DNA for the CDR3 is TGTGCCAGCAGTCCCAACCTCAGGACCCAGGACAGGAGGAATTCACCCCTCCACTTT.

This chain joins TRBV28 and TRBJ1-6, with 7 bases that match TRBD1. V was pared by 3 bases and J by 6 bases, with 5 bases of the junction left unmatched. Germline V gene lookup returns CDR1 MDHEN and CDR2 SYDVKM. CDR3 length equals 15 residues. DNA of the CDR3: TGTGCCAGCAGTTTCCGGCAGGGGGTTAATTCACCCCTCCACTTT. Its protein is CASSFRQGVNSPLHF.

The chain carries TRBV10-1 and TRBJ2-1; 11 nucleotides line up with TRBD1. Germline assignment: CDR1 WNHNN and CDR2 SYGVQD (reference sequence). The CDR3 has 16 amino acids. After removal of 6 bases from V and 1 base from J, the junction contained 5 bases not matched to a gene. DNA of the CDR3: TGCGCCAGCAGCAGGGACAGGGGGGGGTCCTACAATGAGCAGTTCTTC. Translated: CASSRDRGGSYNEQFF.

V and J are TRBV4-2 and TRBJ2-5; D might be TRBD2 (5 bases). Germline V gene sequence: CDR1 LGHNA, CDR2 YNFKEQ. V lost 1 base and J lost 2, with 8 bases in between. CDR3 length equals 14 residues. The CDR3 region is CASSQGGGQETQYF. The CDR3 nucleotides read TGTGCCAGCAGCCAAGGTGGCGGGCAAGAGACCCAGTACTTC.

In its sample, this clone was seen once. The V gene is TRBV11-2, the J gene TRBJ2-3; D unresolved. With 5 bases removed from V and 1 base from J, the gap between germline ends came to 7 bases. Germline V CDR1 and CDR2: SGHAT, FQNNGV. The CDR3 spans 13 residues. The CDR3 here is CASSRDGTDTQYF. CDR3 nucleotides: TGTGCCAGCAGCCGAGATGGCACAGATACGCAGTATTTT.

The chain joins TRBV2 to TRBJ2-7; D possibly corresponds to TRBD2 (6 bases). Trimming pared 3 bases from V and 4 bases from J, leaving 16 bases between. This CDR3 has 15 residues. The germline gives CDR1 SNHLY, CDR2 FYNNEI. The CDR3 reads CASSDGGAGLYEQYV. Written as DNA, the CDR3 is TGTGCCAGCAGTGATGGCGGGGCTGGTCTATACGAGCAGTACGTC.

V and J are TRBV6-2 or TRBV6-3 and TRBJ1-5; tentative D call: TRBD1 (5 bases). Looked up from germline, CDR1 is MNHEY and CDR2 is SVGEGT. The CDR3 consists of 15 residues. The germline V and J ends were trimmed by 5 bases and 0 bases, with 11 bases remaining between them. The CDR3 DNA is TGTGCCAGCAGTCCCGGACACTATAGCAATCAGCCCCAGCATTTT. This translates into CASSPGHYSNQPQHF.

The V call is TRBV11-2, the J call TRBJ2-1, with D unresolved. From germline, CDR1 is SGHAT and CDR2 FQNNGV. The CDR3 spans 13 residues. V lost 5 bases to trimming and J lost 3 bases, with 8 bases between them. The CDR3 bases are TGTGCCAGCAGCCATGAGGTCTACAATGAGCAGTTCTTC. Translating it yields CASSHEVYNEQFF.

In DNA, the CDR3 is TGTGCCAGCAGCCAGTCTGGGCTAGCGGAGTTCTTC. Translating it yields CASSQSGLAEFF. This chain joins TRBV3-1 (or the pseudogene TRBV3-2) and TRBJ2-1; TRBD2 matches at 7 bases. V lost 3 bases, J lost 14 bases, and 7 bases stayed unmatched. The CDR3 runs to 12 residues. Germline values: CDR1 LGHDT, CDR2 YNNKEL (reference sequence).

This chain links TRBV18 with TRBJ1-4, with 7 bases identical to TRBD1. The CDR3 is 13 amino acids. The germline V gene has CDR1 KGHSH and CDR2 LQKENI. The J segment lost 7 bases and the V segment lost 9 bases, leaving 8 bases of the junction unmatched. DNA for the CDR3: TGTGCCAGTTTGAGGGGGCGCGGTGAAAAACTGTTTTTT. Encoded protein: CASLRGRGEKLFF.

The rearrangement uses TRBV9 and TRBJ2-2; 8 bases match TRBD1. The V and J ends lost 0 bases and 3 bases, in that order; junction bases with no gene match: 4. The V gene's germline CDR1 is SGDLS and CDR2 YYNGEE. The CDR3 runs to 16 residues. The DNA for the CDR3 is TGTGCCAGCAGCGTAGCAGGGGGCGCCTACACCGGGGAGCTGTTTTTT. It translates to CASSVAGGAYTGELFF.